This entry lists 18 T cell receptor beta chains sequenced from one sample in a study of blood T cell repertoires in COVID-19 (TCRdb year 2020). The receptor library was made with the immunoSEQ multiplex PCR assay. In TCRdb, the immuneACCESS table is reduced to in-frame sequences with V and J assigned. These tables do not hold every clone; where another copy was compared, an unresolved V gene accounts for under half, and the others remain unexplained. Here the sample has 150,000 to 200,000 clones; roughly 90% occur a single time. The top ten clones comprise around 7% of the sample. The source material was PBMCs or T cells enriched from blood (not recorded which). The receptors come from a woman in her 50s who had recovered from COVID-19.

The chain couples TRBV2 to TRBJ2-7, with a tentative D call TRBD2 (5 bases). The CDR3 loop spans 14 amino acids. Trimming pared 6 bases from V and 3 bases from J, leaving 15 bases between. CDR1 and CDR2 from the germline V gene are SNHLY and FYNNEI. The CDR3 reads CASRTRGLRYEQYF. CDR3 in DNA: TGTGCCAGCAGAACTCGAGGGTTACGCTACGAGCAGTACTTC.

V usage is TRBV6-2 or TRBV6-3 and J usage is TRBJ1-5; 12 bases line up with TRBD1. The V and J ends lost 2 bases and 4 bases, in that order; junction bases with no gene match: 18. The CDR3 consists of 21 residues. Germline loops: CDR1 MNHEY, CDR2 SVGEGT. The CDR3 protein is CASSYAQTGTGGVRSNQPQHF. The CDR3 DNA sequence: TGTGCCAGCAGTTACGCCCAGACCGGGACAGGGGGCGTCCGGTCTAATCAGCCCCAGCATTTT.

The chain carries TRBV19 and TRBJ2-7, with unresolved D. Trimming left V 6 bases short and J 2 bases short, with 8 bases between. This CDR3 is 12 amino acids long. CDR1 is LNHDA, CDR2 SQIVND, per germline (reference sequence). CDR3 bases: TGTGCCAGTAGCACTGGGCCCTACGAGCAGTACTTC. Translation: CASSTGPYEQYF.

The chain carries TRBV11-3 and TRBJ2-5; D is unresolved. V lost 1 base to trimming and J lost 2 bases, with 5 bases between them. The germline gives CDR1 SGHNT, CDR2 YENEEA. The CDR3 is 13 amino acids. The chain's CDR3 is CASSLGSQETQYF. CDR3 DNA sequence: TGTGCCAGCAGCTTAGGTTCGCAAGAGACCCAGTACTTC.

V usage is TRBV11-3 and J usage is TRBJ1-6; weak D call: TRBD1 (6 bases). The V and J ends lost 3 bases and 8 bases respectively, with 8 bases between them. The germline V gene has CDR1 SGHNT and CDR2 YENEEA. The CDR3 runs 13 residues. Written as DNA, the CDR3 is TGTGCCAGCAGCTTTCACAGGGATTCACCCCTCCACTTT. Its translation: CASSFHRDSPLHF.

The chain has TRBV6-5 and TRBJ1-2; the D is unclear. V was trimmed by 4 bases and J by 5 bases, leaving 2 bases between them. This CDR3 has 10 amino acids. Per the germline V gene, CDR1 is MNHEY and CDR2 is SVGAGI. The CDR3 spells CASSLYGYTF. In DNA, the CDR3 is TGTGCCAGCAGTTTATATGGCTACACCTTC.

The chain employs TRBV5-4 and TRBJ2-1, with D maybe TRBD2 (7 bases). Per the germline V gene, CDR1 is SGHNT and CDR2 is YYREEE (reference sequence). This CDR3 region has 15 residues. V lost 4 bases to trimming and J lost 2 bases, with 13 bases between them. Here the CDR3 reads CASSQPGGPYNEQFF. The CDR3 bases are TGTGCCAGCAGCCAGCCGGGGGGCCCCTACAATGAGCAGTTCTTC.

The chain combines TRBV29-1 with TRBJ1-4; the D is unclear. The CDR3 covers 11 residues. Germline V CDR1 and CDR2: SQVTM, ANQGSEA. V dropped 7 bases and J dropped 8 bases, with 11 bases sitting between them. The CDR3 protein is CSGNRGEKLFF. The CDR3 coding sequence is TGCAGCGGAAACAGAGGGGAAAAACTGTTTTTT.

This clone was seen only a few times. This sequence joins TRBV19 and TRBJ1-3; TRBD1 agrees at 8 bases. The V gene end was trimmed by 5 bases and the J gene end by 3 bases; junction bases not matched to a gene: 9. Germline values: CDR1 LNHDA, CDR2 SQIVND (reference sequence). The CDR3 spans 16 residues. The CDR3 coding sequence is TGTGCCAGTAGTGTCCGGACAGGGAGGGTTGGAAACACCATATATTTT. Its translation: CASSVRTGRVGNTIYF.

The chain joins TRBV14 to TRBJ1-2; D unclear. V was pared by 4 bases and J by 6 bases, with 15 bases between. The length of the CDR3 is 14 residues. The germline V gene has CDR1 SGHDN and CDR2 FVKESK. The CDR3 DNA reads as TGTGCCAGCAGCCCGGGAGTTACTCGGGATGGCTACACCTTC. This sequence encodes CASSPGVTRDGYTF.

The J gene is TRBJ1-1, the V gene TRBV5-1; a possible D gene is TRBD1 (5 bases). Germline loops: CDR1 SGHRS, CDR2 YFSETQ. This CDR3 is built from 17 residues. Trimming pared 4 bases from V and 5 bases from J, leaving 24 bases between. CDR3 DNA: TGCGCCAGCAGCCCCTCCGGAGGGGCCCTTCCGCGGACTGAAGCTTTCTTT. This codes for CASSPSGGALPRTEAFF. The whole variable domain, filled in from reference TRBV5-1 and TRBJ1-1, reads KAGVTQTPRYLIKTRGQQVTLSCSPISGHRSVSWYQQTPGQGLQFLFEYFSETQRNKGNFPGRFSGRQFSNSRSEMNVSTLELGDSALYLCASSPSGGALPRTEAFFGQGTRLTVV.

J is TRBJ2-7 and V is TRBV19, with 9 positions matching TRBD1. V trimming: 7 bases; J trimming: 3 bases; junction bases outside the gene matches: 7. Per the germline V gene, CDR1 is LNHDA and CDR2 is SQIVND (reference sequence). The CDR3 is made up of 14 amino acids. The CDR3 here is CASTTGTGYYEQYF. As DNA, the CDR3 is TGTGCCAGTACAACCGGGACAGGGTACTACGAGCAGTACTTC.

This chain joins TRBV18 and TRBJ2-3; D is perhaps TRBD2 (5 bases). Germline assignment: CDR1 KGHSH and CDR2 LQKENI. V gave up 3 bases and J gave up 1 base, with 11 bases separating them. The CDR3 totals 15 residues. CDR3 sequence reads: CASSPTGKGTDTQYF. The CDR3 bases are TGTGCCAGCTCACCGACGGGGAAGGGCACAGATACGCAGTATTTT.

The V and J genes are TRBV7-9 and TRBJ1-2; 7 bases line up with TRBD1. The CDR3 has 13 amino acids. V trimming: 3 bases; J trimming: 4 bases; junction bases outside the gene matches: 2. The V gene's germline CDR1 is SEHNR and CDR2 FQNEAQ (reference sequence). The CDR3 protein is CASSLGQLYGYTF. The CDR3, as DNA: TGTGCCAGCAGCTTGGGACAGCTCTATGGCTACACCTTC.

The chain links TRBV5-1 to TRBJ1-6, with 8 bases aligning to TRBD1. The germline CDR1 and CDR2 sequences are SGHRS and YFSETQ. This CDR3 has 14 residues. V lost 6 bases to trimming and J lost 8 bases; unmatched junction nucleotides: 7. The DNA for the CDR3 is TGCGCCAGCACGAGACAGGGGTGGGATTCACCCCTCCACTTT. The encoded protein is CASTRQGWDSPLHF.

The chain combines TRBV5-1 with TRBJ1-2, with no clear D. The germline CDR1 and CDR2 sequences are SGHRS and YFSETQ. The V gene lost 4 bases and the J gene lost 3 bases, with 10 bases spanning the gap. CDR3 length: 13 amino acids. The CDR3 here is CASSLTVDYGYTF. In nucleotides, the CDR3 is TGCGCCAGCAGCCTTACGGTTGACTATGGCTACACCTTC. The full variable domain, with the rest looked up from reference TRBV5-1 and TRBJ1-2, is KAGVTQTPRYLIKTRGQQVTLSCSPISGHRSVSWYQQTPGQGLQFLFEYFSETQRNKGNFPGRFSGRQFSNSRSEMNVSTLELGDSALYLCASSLTVDYGYTFGSGTRLTVV.

The chain couples TRBV27 to TRBJ2-5; 16 bases agree with TRBD2. The ends lost 5 bases at V and 4 bases at J; junction bases unmatched: 7. The CDR3 has 17 amino acids. CDR1 MNHEY and CDR2 SMNVEV come from the germline V gene (reference sequence). The CDR3 DNA reads TGTGCCAGCAGTCCCGGGACTAGCGGGGGGGTAGGAGAGACCCAGTACTTC. Amino acid sequence: CASSPGTSGGVGETQYF.

The V call is TRBV7-3, the J call TRBJ2-1; 10 nucleotides align to TRBD2. The J segment lost 7 bases and the V segment lost 6 bases, leaving 6 bases of the junction unmatched. The CDR3 consists of 14 residues. The germline gives CDR1 SGHTA, CDR2 FQGTGA. The CDR3 DNA sequence: TGTGCCAGCAGTCCTAGCGGGGGTGTAAATGAGCAGTTCTTC. This encodes CASSPSGGVNEQFF.